This TCR beta chain is from a study of T-cell reconstitution after alpha-beta-depleted transplantation in children. Unique molecular identifiers were built into the TCRbeta library. TCRdb independently ran MiXCR on the PCR reads; one entry per CDR3 protein. The table has a few hundred thousand distinct CDR3 sequences, roughly 30% seen once. Study-level results: Several hundred expanded graft clones reportedly gave rise to the alpha-beta T cells present about two months after transplant. From surviving recipient T cells and thymic progenitors came the high day-60 TCRbeta diversity observed in some patients.

As to this clonotype: Antigen unknown.

J lost 0 bases, V lost 1 base, and 2 bases had no gene match. CDR3 length: 18 amino acids. The germline CDR1 and CDR2 sequences are SGHAT and FQNNGV. Sequenced here: PBMCs, sampled before TCRalphabeta/CD19-depleted stem cell transplant. The TCR was taken from a boy in the first two years of life with Wiskott-Aldrich syndrome, due to receive a stem cell transplant. This chain joins TRBV11-2 and TRBJ2-1, with TRBD2 matching 14 bases. The CDR3 coding sequence is TGTGCCAGCAGCTTAGTGGGGACTAGCGGGAGCTCCTACAATGAGCAGTTCTTC. Amino acid sequence: CASSLVGTSGSSYNEQFF.